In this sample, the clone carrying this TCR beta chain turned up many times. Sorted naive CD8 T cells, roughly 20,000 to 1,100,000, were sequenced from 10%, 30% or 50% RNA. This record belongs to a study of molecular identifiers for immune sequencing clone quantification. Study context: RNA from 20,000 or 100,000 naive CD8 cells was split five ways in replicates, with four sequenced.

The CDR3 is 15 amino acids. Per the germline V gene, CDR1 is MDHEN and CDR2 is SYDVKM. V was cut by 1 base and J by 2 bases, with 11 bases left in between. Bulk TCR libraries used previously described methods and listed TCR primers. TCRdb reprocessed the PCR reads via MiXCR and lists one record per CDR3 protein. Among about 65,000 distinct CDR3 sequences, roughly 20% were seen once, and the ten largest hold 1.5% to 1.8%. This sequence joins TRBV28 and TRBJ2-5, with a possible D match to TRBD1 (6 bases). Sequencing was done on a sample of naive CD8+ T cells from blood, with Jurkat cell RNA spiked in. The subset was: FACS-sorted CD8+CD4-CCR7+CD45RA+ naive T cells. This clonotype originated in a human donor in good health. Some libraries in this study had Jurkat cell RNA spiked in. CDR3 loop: CASSLFGQPQETQYF. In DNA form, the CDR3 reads TGTGCCAGCAGTTTATTTGGACAGCCACAAGAGACCCAGTACTTC.